The next 13 T cell receptor beta chains were all read from a single sample in a study of spatial heterogeneity in lung cancer. One entry per CDR3 protein, called by TCRdb with MiXCR from the 5' RACE reads. The sample includes about 100,000 distinct CDR3 sequences, 4.4% of them seen just once. Study observations and caveats: Tumor mutation count correlated with how many alpha and beta TCRs expanded intratumorally.

Time point indicated: sample taken at primary tumor resection. What these receptors recognize is not known. The material was lung tumor tissue, obtained at surgery. The source is a male donor with early-stage non-small cell lung cancer.

This clonotype was observed many times. CDR3 residues: CASSKVILRDSYGYGYTF. In DNA form, the CDR3 reads TGTGCCAGCAGCAAAGTGATATTAAGGGACTCTTACGGGTATGGCTACACCTTC. This chain uses TRBV21-1 with TRBJ1-2. TRBV21-1 is a listed pseudogene. The CDR3 consists of 18 residues.

The chain is built from TRBV4-2 and TRBJ1-4; TRBD1 matches at 10 bases. J gave up 7 bases and V 4 bases, and 3 bases lay outside the gene matches. The germline V gene has CDR1 LGHNA and CDR2 YNFKEQ. The CDR3 runs 14 residues. CDR3 nucleotides: TGTGCCAGCAGCCTCCGGGACAGGGGTGAAAAACTGTTTTTT. Translated: CASSLRDRGEKLFF.

This clonotype was picked up many times. The J gene is TRBJ2-4, the V gene TRBV28; D possibly corresponds to TRBD1 (6 bases). Trimming removed 5 bases at V and 8 bases at J, with 25 bases between. Germline CDR1 and CDR2: MDHEN and SYDVKM. There are 17 residues in the CDR3. The DNA of the CDR3 is TGTGCCAGCAGTCCCTCCCACCCAAGGGACAAATGGGACATTCAGTACTTC. Translation gives CASSPSHPRDKWDIQYF.

The table lists this clonotype with many counts. CDR3 coding DNA: TGTGCCAGCAGCTTCTTGAAGCACTACAATGAGCAGTTCTTC. This codes for CASSFLKHYNEQFF. The chain combines TRBV7-9 with TRBJ2-1; the D is unclear. The CDR3 has 14 amino acids. Germline loops: CDR1 SEHNR, CDR2 FQNEAQ (reference sequence). V was clipped by 3 bases and J by 3 bases, with 9 bases between them.

This clonotype has just a few counts. The chain carries TRBV6-5 and TRBJ2-2; perhaps TRBD2 as D (5 bases). Germline CDR1 MNHEY, CDR2 SVGAGI. V lost 4 bases and J lost 2, with 11 bases in between. This CDR3 spans 15 amino acids. For the CDR3, the DNA is TGTGCCAGCAGTTCGCCGGGAATTAACACCGGGGAGCTGTTTTTT. Translated, it gives CASSSPGINTGELFF.

The V call is TRBV12-3 or TRBV12-4, the J call TRBJ2-7, with D possibly TRBD2 on 6 matching bases. Trimming took 4 bases from V and 5 from J, leaving 15 bases between them. The CDR3 extends over 14 amino acids. Written as DNA, the CDR3 is TGTGCCAGCAGTTCGGAGGGAGAGGGGCACGAGCAGTACTTC. Protein sequence: CASSSEGEGHEQYF.

This clonotype was detected a few times. This chain uses TRBV6-6 with TRBJ2-5; 8 bases are a match to TRBD1. The ends lost 11 bases at V and 2 bases at J; junction bases unmatched: 7. The germline V gene has CDR1 MNHNY and CDR2 SVGAGI (reference sequence). The CDR3 extends over 13 amino acids. The CDR3 spells CACAGGSQETQYF. Written as DNA, the CDR3 is TGTGCCTGCGCAGGGGGCTCGCAAGAGACCCAGTACTTC.

This sequence joins TRBV20-1 and TRBJ2-7; TRBD2 aligns across 10 bases. Germline CDR1 is DFQATT and CDR2 is SNEGSKA (reference sequence). The length of the CDR3 is 12 residues. The ends lost 5 bases at V and 9 bases at J; junction bases unmatched: 7. CDR3 in amino acids: CSAPFSSGRQYF. The CDR3 nucleotides are TGCAGTGCTCCCTTTTCTAGCGGGAGGCAGTACTTC.

This clonotype was observed at least ten times. The V and J genes are TRBV7-2 and TRBJ2-1; TRBD2 aligns across 8 bases. Germline CDR1 is SGHTA and CDR2 is FQGNSA. This CDR3 is built from 15 residues. V trimming: 1 base; J trimming: 6 bases; junction bases outside the gene matches: 5. CDR3 residues: CASSLVAGTRNEQFF. Written as DNA, the CDR3 is TGTGCCAGCAGCTTAGTAGCGGGAACTCGCAATGAGCAGTTCTTC.

The gene calls are TRBV28 and TRBJ1-5; D perhaps matches TRBD1 (5 bases). Deletions cut 3 bases from V and 3 bases from J, with 18 bases between. The CDR3 extends over 17 amino acids. Germline V gene sequence: CDR1 MDHEN, CDR2 SYDVKM. The CDR3 loop reads CASSFSGIRMINQPQHF. The CDR3 DNA follows: TGTGCCAGCAGTTTTTCAGGGATTAGGATGATCAATCAGCCCCAGCATTTT.

This clonotype was seen many times. The J gene is TRBJ2-1, the V gene TRBV28; no clear D. V lost 3 bases and J 5 bases, leaving 8 bases between the germline ends. There are 13 residues in the CDR3. Germline V lookup: CDR1 MDHEN, CDR2 SYDVKM. The CDR3 region is CASSLVFHNEQFF. DNA of the CDR3: TGTGCCAGCAGTTTGGTATTCCACAATGAGCAGTTCTTC. The variable domain in full, completed from reference TRBV28 and TRBJ2-1, reads DVKVTQSSRYLVKRTGEKVFLECVQDMDHENMFWYRQDPGLGLRLIYFSYDVKMKEKGDIPEGYSVSREKKERFSLILESASTNQTSMYLCASSLVFHNEQFFGPGTRLTVL.

This clonotype was counted many times. This chain uses TRBV28 with TRBJ2-1, with 12 bases lining up with TRBD2. The CDR3 has 15 residues. CDR1 is MDHEN and CDR2 is SYDVKM in the germline V gene. V shed 2 bases and J 7 bases; nucleotides not matched to a gene: 3. DNA of the CDR3: TGTGCCAGCAGTTTACTAGCGGGAGGGCTGAATGAGCAGTTCTTC. As protein: CASSLLAGGLNEQFF.

This clonotype has ten or more counts. The rearrangement joins TRBV10-3 to TRBJ2-5; D is possibly TRBD2 (5 bases). V was trimmed by 5 bases and J by 3 bases, leaving 7 bases between them. This CDR3 is built from 12 residues. CDR1 ENHRY and CDR2 SYGVKD come from the germline V gene. The CDR3 is CAISPGKETQYF. CDR3 bases: TGTGCCATCAGTCCCGGGAAAGAGACCCAGTACTTC.